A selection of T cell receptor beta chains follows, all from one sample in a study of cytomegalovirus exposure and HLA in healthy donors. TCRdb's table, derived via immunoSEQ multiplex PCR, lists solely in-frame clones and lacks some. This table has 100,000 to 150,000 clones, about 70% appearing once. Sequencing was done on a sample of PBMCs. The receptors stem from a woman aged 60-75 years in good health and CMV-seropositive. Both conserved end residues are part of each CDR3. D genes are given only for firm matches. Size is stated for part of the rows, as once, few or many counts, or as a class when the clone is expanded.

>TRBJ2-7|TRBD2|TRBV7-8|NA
CASSLRLAGAQAYEQYF
TGTGCCAGCAGCTTACGGCTAGCGGGAGCACAAGCCTACGAGCAGTACTTC
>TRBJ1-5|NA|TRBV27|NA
CASRQGLGQPQHF
TGTGCCAGCAGACAGGGTTTGGGACAGCCCCAGCATTTT
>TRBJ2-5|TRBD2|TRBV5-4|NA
CASSPGEGSGSGKTQYF
TGTGCCAGCAGCCCCGGAGAGGGTAGCGGGAGTGGAAAGACCCAGTACTTC
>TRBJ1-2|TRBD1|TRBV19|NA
CASRHSGTGTDGYTF
TGTGCCAGTAGGCACTCCGGGACAGGGACCGACGGCTACACCTTC
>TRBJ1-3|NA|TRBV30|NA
CAWPGGAGNTIYF
TGTGCCTGGCCCGGTGGAGCTGGAAACACCATATATTTT
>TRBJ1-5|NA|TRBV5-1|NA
CASSLGGDNQPQHF
TGCGCCAGCAGCTTGGGCGGGGACAATCAGCCCCAGCATTTT
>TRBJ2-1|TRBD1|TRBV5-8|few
CASSGTGTGGSYNEQFF
TGTGCCAGCAGCGGTACCGGGACAGGCGGCTCCTACAATGAGCAGTTCTTC
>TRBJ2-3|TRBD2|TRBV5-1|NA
CASSLGTTSGSTDTQYF
TGCGCCAGCAGCTTGGGGACGACTAGCGGGAGCACAGATACGCAGTATTTT
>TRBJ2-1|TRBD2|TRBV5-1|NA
CASSSGSGGTYNEQFF
TGCGCCAGCAGCTCGGGTAGCGGGGGGACCTACAATGAGCAGTTCTTC
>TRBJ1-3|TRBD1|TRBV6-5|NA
CASSARDSDLNTIYF
TGTGCCAGCAGTGCTCGGGACAGCGACTTAAACACCATATATTTT
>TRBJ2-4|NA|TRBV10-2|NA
CASSGGTIAKNIQYF
TGCGCCAGCAGCGGAGGTACTATAGCCAAAAACATTCAGTACTTC